These T cell receptor beta chains were read from a single sample in a study of T-cell reconstitution after alpha-beta-depleted transplantation in children. TCRdb reprocessed the PCR reads via MiXCR and lists one record per CDR3 protein. The repertoire includes around 110,000 distinct CDR3 sequences, 9% to 12% of them detected once, and less than 45% sits in the top ten. Specimen: PBMCs, collected before TCRalphabeta/CD19-depleted stem cell transplant. These receptors were obtained from a boy younger than 10 with acute lymphoblastic leukemia, due to receive a stem cell transplant. CDR3s include the opening cysteine and the closing phenylalanine or tryptophan. D genes are given only for firm matches. The size field is filled for only some rows; it gives once, few, many or a size class.

size,D,J,V,CDR3,DNA
few,TRBD2,TRBJ2-5,TRBV7-8,CASSPKPGLGKETQYF,TGTGCCAGCAGCCCGAAACCGGGACTAGGAAAAGAGACCCAGTACTTC
.,.,TRBJ1-5,TRBV12-3/TRBV12-4,CASSFNAGGNQPQHF,TGTGCCAGCAGCTTCAACGCAGGGGGCAATCAGCCCCAGCATTTT
once,TRBD2,TRBJ2-1,TRBV27,CASSLGGGWQHF,TGTGCCAGCAGTTTAGGGGGGGGTTGGCAACACTTC
few,TRBD2,TRBJ2-7,TRBV27,CASSPLRELNEQYF,TGTGCCAGCAGTCCCCTGCGGGAGTTGAACGAGCAGTACTTC
few,TRBD2,TRBJ2-7,TRBV7-9,CASSLGLGLESYEQYF,TGTGCCAGCAGCTTAGGGTTGGGACTAGAATCCTACGAGCAGTACTTC
.,.,TRBJ2-3,TRBV20-1,CSAARSSGGGDTQYF,TGCAGTGCAGCTAGGTCTAGCGGAGGGGGGGATACGCAGTATTTT
.,TRBD2,TRBJ2-1,TRBV25-1,CASSSRARGGYNEQFF,TGTGCCAGCAGTAGCAGGGCCCGGGGGGGTTACAATGAGCAGTTCTTC
few,.,TRBJ1-1,TRBV28,CASRAPANTEAFF,TGTGCCAGCAGGGCTCCGGCGAACACTGAAGCTTTCTTT
many,.,TRBJ2-3,TRBV18,CASSPLGDTQYF,TGTGCCAGCTCACCCCTAGGTGATACGCAGTATTTT
many,.,TRBJ2-3,TRBV6-1,CASSVERRPTDTQYF,TGTGCCAGCAGTGTCGAGCGGAGGCCTACAGATACGCAGTATTTT
many,TRBD2,TRBJ2-1,TRBV6-5,CASRKRDRYNEQFF,TGTGCCAGCCGAAAGCGGGACCGTTACAATGAGCAGTTCTTC
few,.,TRBJ1-4,TRBV7-8,CASSLVGGATNEKLFF,TGTGCCAGCAGCTTAGTGGGTGGGGCAACTAATGAAAAACTGTTTTTT
many,.,TRBJ1-2,TRBV12-3/TRBV12-4,CASSFGGRGGYGYTF,TGTGCCAGCAGTTTCGGCGGCAGGGGAGGCTATGGCTACACCTTC
many,TRBD1,TRBJ2-3,TRBV20-1,CSASLYGTDGPDTQYF,TGCAGTGCTAGCTTATATGGGACAGACGGCCCAGATACGCAGTATTTT
few,TRBD1,TRBJ1-4,TRBV7-9,CASSLVGQGTEKLFF,TGTGCCAGCAGCTTGGTCGGACAGGGGACTGAAAAACTGTTTTTT
many,.,TRBJ2-4,TRBV5-5,CASSLVLAKNIQYF,TGTGCCAGCAGCCTAGTGCTAGCCAAAAACATTCAGTACTTC
many,TRBD2,TRBJ2-1,TRBV20-1,CSARDPGSGRYNEQFF,TGCAGTGCTAGAGATCCTGGGAGCGGGAGGTACAATGAGCAGTTCTTC